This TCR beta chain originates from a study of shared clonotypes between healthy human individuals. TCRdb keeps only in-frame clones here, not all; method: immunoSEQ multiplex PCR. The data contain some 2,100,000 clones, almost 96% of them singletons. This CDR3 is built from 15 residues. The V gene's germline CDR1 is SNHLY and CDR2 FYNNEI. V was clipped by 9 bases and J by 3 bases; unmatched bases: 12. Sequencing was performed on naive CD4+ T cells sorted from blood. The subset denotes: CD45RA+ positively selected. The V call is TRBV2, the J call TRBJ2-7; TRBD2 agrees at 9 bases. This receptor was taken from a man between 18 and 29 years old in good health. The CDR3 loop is CASEKREAPNYEQYF. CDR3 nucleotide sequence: TGTGCCAGTGAAAAGCGGGAGGCCCCCAACTACGAGCAGTACTTC. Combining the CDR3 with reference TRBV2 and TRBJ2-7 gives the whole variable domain EPEVTQTPSHQVTQMGQEVILRCVPISNHLYFYWYRQILGQKVEFLVSFYNNEISEKSEIFDDQFSVERPDGSNFTLKIRSTKLEDSAMYFCASEKREAPNYEQYFGPGTRLTVT.